This T cell receptor (beta chain) was profiled in a study of spatial heterogeneity in lung cancer. The time point: sample taken at primary tumor resection. In each case, whole RNA from tumor, nontumor lung or frozen PBMC was sequenced unsorted. The donor population consisted of just over 70 patients with untreated, early-stage non-small cell lung cancer. MiXCR was run by TCRdb on the 5' RACE reads, yielding one entry per CDR3 protein. Among approximately 81,000 distinct CDR3 sequences listed, roughly 12% were seen once. V was clipped by 3 bases and J by 7 bases; unmatched bases: 12. Germline V gene data show CDR1 as SGHRS and CDR2 as YFSETQ. The CDR3 extends over 17 amino acids.

This chain joins TRBV5-1 and TRBJ2-2, with TRBD2 matching 10 bases. The clonotype was recovered from a male donor with early-stage non-small cell lung cancer. Sequences were derived from PBMCs, sampled at surgery. CDR3 DNA: TGCGCCAGCAGCTCGAGGCTAGCGGGAGTATATGACGGGGAGCTGTTTTTT. Translating it yields CASSSRLAGVYDGELFF.